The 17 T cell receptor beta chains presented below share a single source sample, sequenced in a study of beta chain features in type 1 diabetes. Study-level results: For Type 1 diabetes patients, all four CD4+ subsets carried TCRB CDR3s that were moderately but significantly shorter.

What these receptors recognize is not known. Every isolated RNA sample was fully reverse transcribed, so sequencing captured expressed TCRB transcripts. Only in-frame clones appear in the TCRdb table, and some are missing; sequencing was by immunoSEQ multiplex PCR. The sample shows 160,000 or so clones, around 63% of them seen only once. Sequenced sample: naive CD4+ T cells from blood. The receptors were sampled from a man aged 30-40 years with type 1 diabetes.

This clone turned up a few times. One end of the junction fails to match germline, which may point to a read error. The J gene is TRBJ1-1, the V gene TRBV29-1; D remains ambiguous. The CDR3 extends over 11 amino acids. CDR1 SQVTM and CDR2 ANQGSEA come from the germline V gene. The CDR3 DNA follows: TGCATCGTTAAACTGAGCACTGAAGCTTTCTTT. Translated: CIVKLSTEAFF. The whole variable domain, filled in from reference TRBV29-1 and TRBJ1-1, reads SAVISQKPSRDICQRGTSLTIQCQVDSQVTMMFWYRQQPGQSLTLIATANQGSEATYESGFVIDKFPISRPNLTFSTLTVSNMSPEDSSIYLCIVKLSTEAFFGQGTRLTVV.

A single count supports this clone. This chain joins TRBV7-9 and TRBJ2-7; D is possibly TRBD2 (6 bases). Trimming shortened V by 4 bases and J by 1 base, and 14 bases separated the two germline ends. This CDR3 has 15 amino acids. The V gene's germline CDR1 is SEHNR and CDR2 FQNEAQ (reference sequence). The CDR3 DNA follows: TGTGCCAGCAGCTCCCGGGGTCGGGAGTCCTACGAGCAGTACTTC. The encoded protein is CASSSRGRESYEQYF.

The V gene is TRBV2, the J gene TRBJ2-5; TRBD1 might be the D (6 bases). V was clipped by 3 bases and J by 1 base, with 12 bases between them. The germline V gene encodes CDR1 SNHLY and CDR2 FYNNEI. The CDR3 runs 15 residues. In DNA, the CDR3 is TGTGCCAGCAGTGACACAGGGCAGGGCCAAGAGACCCAGTACTTC. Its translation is CASSDTGQGQETQYF.

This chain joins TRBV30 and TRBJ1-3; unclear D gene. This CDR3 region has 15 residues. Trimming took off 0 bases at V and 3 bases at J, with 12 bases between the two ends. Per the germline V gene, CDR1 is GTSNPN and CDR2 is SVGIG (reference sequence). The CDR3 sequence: CAWSVNSAVGNTIYF. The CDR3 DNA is TGTGCCTGGAGTGTAAATTCTGCTGTTGGAAACACCATATATTTT.

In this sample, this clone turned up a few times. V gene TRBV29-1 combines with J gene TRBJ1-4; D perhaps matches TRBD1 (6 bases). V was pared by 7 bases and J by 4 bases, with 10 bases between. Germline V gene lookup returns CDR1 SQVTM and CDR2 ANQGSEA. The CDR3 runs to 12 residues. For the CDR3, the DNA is TGCAGCGCCCAGGGGAGTAATGAAAAACTGTTTTTT. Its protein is CSAQGSNEKLFF.

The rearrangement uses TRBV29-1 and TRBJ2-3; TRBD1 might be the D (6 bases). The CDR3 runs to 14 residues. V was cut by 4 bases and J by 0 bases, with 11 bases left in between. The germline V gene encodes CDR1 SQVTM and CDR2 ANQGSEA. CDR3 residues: CSVGTEPSTDTQYF. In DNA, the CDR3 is TGCAGCGTTGGGACAGAGCCCAGCACAGATACGCAGTATTTT.

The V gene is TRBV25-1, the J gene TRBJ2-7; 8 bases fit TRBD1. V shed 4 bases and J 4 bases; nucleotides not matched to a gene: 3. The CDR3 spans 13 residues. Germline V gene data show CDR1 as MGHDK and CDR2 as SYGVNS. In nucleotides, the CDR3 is TGTGCCAGCAGTGCAGGGGGCCTTTACGAGCAGTACTTC. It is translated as CASSAGGLYEQYF.

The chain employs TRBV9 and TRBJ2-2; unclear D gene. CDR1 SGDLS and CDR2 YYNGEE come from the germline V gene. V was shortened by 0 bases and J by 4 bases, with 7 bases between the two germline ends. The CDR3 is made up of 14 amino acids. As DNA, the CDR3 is TGTGCCAGCAGCGTAGTACCACTCACCGGGGAGCTGTTTTTT. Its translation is CASSVVPLTGELFF.

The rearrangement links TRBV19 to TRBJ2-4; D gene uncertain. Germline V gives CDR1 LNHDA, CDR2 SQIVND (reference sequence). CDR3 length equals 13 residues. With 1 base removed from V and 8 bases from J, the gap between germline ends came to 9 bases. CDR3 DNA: TGTGCCAGTAGTATAGGGAGAGAGGACATTCAGTACTTC. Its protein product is CASSIGREDIQYF.

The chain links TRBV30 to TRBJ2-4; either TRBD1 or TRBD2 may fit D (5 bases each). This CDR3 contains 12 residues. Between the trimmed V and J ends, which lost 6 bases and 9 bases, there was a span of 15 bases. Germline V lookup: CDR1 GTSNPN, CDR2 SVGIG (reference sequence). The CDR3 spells CACRLPGPIQYF. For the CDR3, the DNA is TGTGCCTGCAGGCTTCCGGGGCCCATTCAGTACTTC.

CDR3 sequence reads: CASSSFPPVQFF. CDR3 sequence (DNA): TGTGCCAGCAGCTCGTTTCCCCCAGTGCAGTTCTTC. The chain uses TRBV7-9 and TRBJ2-1; no reliable D call. The V and J ends lost 4 bases and 12 bases respectively, with 13 bases between them. There are 12 residues in the CDR3. CDR1 and CDR2 from the germline V gene are SEHNR and FQNEAQ (reference sequence).

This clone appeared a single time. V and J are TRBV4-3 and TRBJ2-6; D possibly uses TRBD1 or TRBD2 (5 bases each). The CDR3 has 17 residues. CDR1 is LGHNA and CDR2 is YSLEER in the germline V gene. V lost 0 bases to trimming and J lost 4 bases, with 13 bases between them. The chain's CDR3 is CASSQDIGTPGANVLTF. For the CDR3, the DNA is TGCGCCAGCAGCCAAGATATCGGGACCCCAGGGGCCAACGTCCTGACTTTC.

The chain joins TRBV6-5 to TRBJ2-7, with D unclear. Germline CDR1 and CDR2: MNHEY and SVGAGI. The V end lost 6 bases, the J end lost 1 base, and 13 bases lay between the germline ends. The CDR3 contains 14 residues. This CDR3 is CASSPSTQSYEQYF. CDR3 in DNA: TGTGCCAGCAGCCCTTCAACCCAATCCTACGAGCAGTACTTC.

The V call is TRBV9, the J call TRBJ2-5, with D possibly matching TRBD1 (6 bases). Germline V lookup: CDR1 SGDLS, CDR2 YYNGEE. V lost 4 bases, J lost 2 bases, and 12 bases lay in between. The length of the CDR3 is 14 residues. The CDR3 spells CASSPGDNQETQYF. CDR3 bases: TGTGCCAGCAGCCCAGGGGACAATCAAGAGACCCAGTACTTC.

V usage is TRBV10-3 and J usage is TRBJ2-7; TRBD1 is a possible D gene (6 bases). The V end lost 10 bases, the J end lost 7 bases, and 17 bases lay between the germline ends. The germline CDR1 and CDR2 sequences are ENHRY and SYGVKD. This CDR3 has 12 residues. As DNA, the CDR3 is TGTGCCACTCTTACAGGGAGCTGGGAGCAGTACTTC. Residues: CATLTGSWEQYF.

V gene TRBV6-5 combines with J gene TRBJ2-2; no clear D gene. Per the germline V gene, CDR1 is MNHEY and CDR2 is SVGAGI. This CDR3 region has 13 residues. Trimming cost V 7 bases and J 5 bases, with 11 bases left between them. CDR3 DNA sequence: TGTGCCAGCACCCGGGTGGAGACCGGGGAGCTGTTTTTT. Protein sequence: CASTRVETGELFF.

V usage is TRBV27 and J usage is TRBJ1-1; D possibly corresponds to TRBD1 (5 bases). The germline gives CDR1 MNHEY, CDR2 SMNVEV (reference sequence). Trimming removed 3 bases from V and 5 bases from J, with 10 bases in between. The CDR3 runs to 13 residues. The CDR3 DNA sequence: TGTGCCAGCAGTTTGTTCAGGGCAACTGAAGCTTTCTTT. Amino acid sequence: CASSLFRATEAFF.